These 6 T cell receptor beta chains share one sample of origin, sequenced in a study of blood T cell repertoires in COVID-19. Assay used: immunoSEQ multiplex PCR; TCRdb lists only in-frame clones, some missing. Of 50,000 to 75,000 clones listed, about three quarters are singletons. The material sequenced was peripheral blood. These receptors came from a human donor in a cohort sampled during active COVID-19.

This clone was counted a few times. CDR3 in amino acids: CASSPHSNSPLHF. The CDR3 DNA follows: TGTGCCAGCAGCCCCCACTCAAATTCACCCCTCCACTTT. V usage is TRBV7-2 and J usage is TRBJ1-6; the D is unclear. Germline-derived CDR1 and CDR2 are SGHTA and FQGNSA. This CDR3 comprises 13 residues. Trimming took off 5 bases at V and 7 bases at J, with 9 bases between the two ends.

The chain employs TRBV12-3 or TRBV12-4 and TRBJ2-5; TRBD2 might be the D (5 bases). Trimming removed 9 bases from V and 9 bases from J, with 20 bases in between. This CDR3 has 13 amino acids. The CDR3 sequence is CASSSPPAEAQYF. In DNA form, the CDR3 reads TGTGCCAGTTCCTCCCCTCCAGCGGAGGCCCAGTACTTC.

The chain couples TRBV4-2 to TRBJ1-1; TRBD1 aligns across 8 bases. Trimming took 6 bases from V and 2 from J; bases not matched to a gene: 14. Per the germline V gene, CDR1 is LGHNA and CDR2 is YNFKEQ. This CDR3 region has 17 residues. The CDR3 nucleotides are TGTGCCAGCAGTATCGACAGGGGCGCTGGCGGTAACACTGAAGCTTTCTTT. Translated: CASSIDRGAGGNTEAFF.

J is TRBJ2-1 and V is TRBV9, with TRBD2 identical over 10 bases. The CDR3 is 15 residues long. Trimming took 0 bases from V and 8 from J; bases not matched to a gene: 5. Germline V gene sequence: CDR1 SGDLS, CDR2 YYNGEE. The CDR3 spells CASSVGTSGDYEQFF. CDR3 in DNA: TGTGCCAGCAGCGTAGGGACTAGCGGAGACTATGAGCAGTTCTTC.

V is TRBV18 and J is TRBJ2-1; TRBD2 matches at 8 bases. This CDR3 is built from 13 residues. J was trimmed by 8 bases and V by 6 bases; bases with no gene match: 6. Germline CDR1 reads KGHSH; CDR2 reads LQKENI. The CDR3 DNA follows: TGTGCCAGCTCCTCGGGAGGGTTGGATGAGCAGTTCTTC. Its protein product is CASSSGGLDEQFF.

The chain links TRBV7-2 to TRBJ2-5; TRBD2 might be the D (5 bases). V lost 3 bases and J 3 bases, leaving 8 bases between the germline ends. This CDR3 has 13 residues. CDR1 and CDR2 from the germline V gene are SGHTA and FQGNSA. The CDR3 loop is CASSFTREETQYF. CDR3 nucleotide sequence: TGTGCCAGCAGCTTTACGAGGGAAGAGACCCAGTACTTC.